Listed here is a single TCR beta chain. What it binds is not known. Blood specimens came from baseline, cycle 4 day 1, and cycle 7 day 1. From germline, CDR1 is MDHEN and CDR2 SYDVKM. Germline trimming cut 6 bases from V and 3 bases from J; bases unmatched to any gene: 5. The CDR3 totals 14 residues. This sample was included in a study of OX40 agonist ivuxolimab in advanced cancers. The assay was immunoSEQ multiplex PCR, and TCRdb's table has in-frame clones only and misses some. The table includes fewer than 30,000 clones, more than 80% detected once. Study results and caveats: Certain nonresponding patients likewise had low normalized T-cell clonal expansion. Expanded peripheral T cell antigen specificity was not determined.

Here the sequenced sample was CD4+ or CD8+ T cells sorted from blood, taken in a trial of the OX40 agonist ivuxolimab. This receptor was identified in an adult with an advanced solid tumor such as melanoma, head and neck, liver or kidney cancer. The chain links TRBV28 to TRBJ2-3; 8 bases line up with TRBD1. The CDR3 nucleotides read TGTGCCAGCAGCCTACAGGGGGGTACAGATACGCAGTATTTT. Encoded protein: CASSLQGGTDTQYF. The entire variable domain, with the rest obtained from reference TRBV28 and TRBJ2-3, is as follows: DVKVTQSSRYLVKRTGEKVFLECVQDMDHENMFWYRQDPGLGLRLIYFSYDVKMKEKGDIPEGYSVSREKKERFSLILESASTNQTSMYLCASSLQGGTDTQYFGPGTRLTVL.